These 3 T cell receptor beta chains originate from one sample sequenced in a study of T cell repertoires in cytomegalovirus infection. TCRdb called the reads again in MiXCR, with one record for every CDR3 protein. The sample has roughly 200,000 distinct CDR3 sequences, approximately 18% seen once. The sequenced material came from CD8+ T cells from PBMCs. All receptors come from a human donor in good health (CMV status not recorded). Some clones in this sample may be carry-over from other donors' samples.

This chain connects TRBV29-1 to TRBJ2-5; D is possibly TRBD2 (5 bases). The CDR3 length is 11 residues. The V end was cut by 3 bases, the J end by 3 bases, with 5 bases between. The germline gives CDR1 SQVTM, CDR2 ANQGSEA. The CDR3 DNA follows: TGCAGCGTTGACGGGGAAGAGACCCAGTACTTC. Translated: CSVDGEETQYF.

This clonotype has just a few counts. This chain joins TRBV28 and TRBJ1-5; D may be TRBD1 (5 bases). The V end lost 2 bases, the J end lost 7 bases, and 12 bases lay between the germline ends. The CDR3 runs to 14 residues. CDR1 is MDHEN, CDR2 SYDVKM, per germline. The CDR3 DNA follows: TGTGCCAGCAGTTTAAAGGGGCTAAGGCAGCCCCAGCATTTT. Translation gives CASSLKGLRQPQHF. Together with reference TRBV28 and TRBJ1-5, the CDR3 gives the full variable domain: DVKVTQSSRYLVKRTGEKVFLECVQDMDHENMFWYRQDPGLGLRLIYFSYDVKMKEKGDIPEGYSVSREKKERFSLILESASTNQTSMYLCASSLKGLRQPQHFGDGTRLSIL.

The gene calls are TRBV7-2 and TRBJ2-5, with no clear D. Trimming took off 0 bases at V and 5 bases at J, with 10 bases between the two ends. The CDR3 spans 14 residues. From germline, CDR1 is SGHTA and CDR2 FQGNSA. This CDR3 reads CASSLAAVGETQYF. CDR3 coding DNA: TGTGCCAGCAGCTTAGCGGCCGTGGGGGAGACCCAGTACTTC.